A single sample gave rise to the 25 T cell receptor beta chains below, sequenced in a study of CD8+ T cells in alopecia areata. Sequencing used cDNA as its template, made by extracting RNA and reverse transcribing it. Generated by immunoSEQ multiplex PCR, the TCRdb table keeps only in-frame clones and is missing some. This table holds 100,000 to 130,000 clones, roughly 55% found once. The sample taken for sequencing was NKG2D-low CD8+ T cells sorted from blood. All receptors derive from a human donor with alopecia areata.

V is TRBV2 and J is TRBJ2-7, with TRBD2 as a possible D gene (5 bases). Germline values: CDR1 SNHLY, CDR2 FYNNEI. The CDR3 length is 16 residues. V was pared by 2 bases and J by 0 bases, with 14 bases between. Here the CDR3 DNA reads TGTGCCAGCAGTGAATTGGGAGCCAGAACCTCCTACGAGCAGTACTTC. Its translation is CASSELGARTSYEQYF.

This chain links TRBV7-2 with TRBJ2-7; D is possibly TRBD1 (6 bases). Germline V gene sequence: CDR1 SGHTA, CDR2 FQGNSA. Trimming left V 1 base short and J 1 base short, with 20 bases between. The CDR3 spans 18 residues. CDR3 bases: TGTGCCAGCAGCTTAGGATTGAGTCGGCGCAGGGGATCCTACGAGCAGTACTTC. This sequence encodes CASSLGLSRRRGSYEQYF.

Details on this clone: Other DNA sequences in this sample translate to the same CDR3. V and J are TRBV27 and TRBJ1-5; D is undetermined. Germline V gives CDR1 MNHEY, CDR2 SMNVEV (reference sequence). The V gene lost 3 bases and the J gene lost 2 bases, with 8 bases spanning the gap. There are 14 residues in the CDR3. CDR3: CASSLSGGNQPQHF. CDR3 DNA: TGTGCCAGCAGTTTGAGCGGAGGCAATCAGCCCCAGCATTTT.

The chain joins TRBV4-2 to TRBJ2-1, with TRBD2 matching 8 bases. CDR1 and CDR2 (germline): LGHNA, YNFKEQ. CDR3 length: 16 amino acids. The V segment lost 2 bases and the J segment 2 bases; nucleotides outside the gene matches: 5. This CDR3 is CASSQSFSGAYNEQFF. As DNA, the CDR3 is TGTGCCAGCAGCCAATCATTTAGCGGGGCCTACAATGAGCAGTTCTTC.

This clone was detected once. The chain couples TRBV5-1 to TRBJ2-7; tentative D call: TRBD1 (5 bases). Trimming left V 0 bases short and J 2 bases short, with 6 bases between. From germline, CDR1 is SGHRS and CDR2 YFSETQ. CDR3 length: 13 residues. The CDR3 bases are TGCGCCAGCAGCTTGGCGACAGCCTACGAGCAGTACTTC. It specifies CASSLATAYEQYF.

This clone was seen more than once but under ten times. Distinct nucleotide sequences in the sample also encode this CDR3. The chain is built from TRBV5-6 and TRBJ2-7; 8 bases agree with TRBD2. This CDR3 contains 14 residues. The germline V gene has CDR1 SGHDT and CDR2 YYEEEE. V was clipped by 0 bases and J by 3 bases; unmatched bases: 2. The CDR3 DNA follows: TGTGCCAGCAGCTTGGTGGCGGGAGGCTACGAGCAGTACTTC. As protein: CASSLVAGGYEQYF. The whole variable domain, remainder taken from reference TRBV5-6 and TRBJ2-7, is DAGVTQSPTHLIKTRGQQVTLRCSPKSGHDTVSWYQQALGQGPQFIFQYYEEEERQRGNFPDRFSGHQFPNYSSELNVNALLLGDSALYLCASSLVAGGYEQYFGPGTRLTVT.

V is TRBV2 and J is TRBJ2-1, with D perhaps matching TRBD2 (6 bases). With 8 bases removed from V and 12 bases from J, the gap between germline ends came to 11 bases. The CDR3 consists of 10 residues. CDR1 and CDR2 (germline): SNHLY, FYNNEI. CDR3 DNA: TGTGCCAGCGCGAGGAGGGGGCAGTTCTTC. Amino acid sequence: CASARRGQFF.

This clone was seen only a few times. The chain carries TRBV7-2 and TRBJ2-3, with D possibly being TRBD1 (5 bases). The length of the CDR3 is 17 residues. Trimming took 5 bases from V and 4 from J, leaving 22 bases between them. In germline, CDR1 is SGHTA, CDR2 FQGNSA. The CDR3 loop reads CASSIGAGFEFPDTQYF. The CDR3, as DNA: TGTGCCAGCAGCATAGGGGCAGGTTTCGAATTCCCAGATACGCAGTATTTT.

The chain couples TRBV28 to TRBJ2-3; TRBD2 aligns across 7 bases. The J segment lost 2 bases and the V segment lost 5 bases, leaving 7 bases of the junction unmatched. The CDR3 spans 15 residues. From germline, CDR1 is MDHEN and CDR2 SYDVKM. CDR3 nucleotide sequence: TGTGCCAGCAGTGGAGCGGGGCCCAACACAGATACGCAGTATTTT. This codes for CASSGAGPNTDTQYF.

The chain employs TRBV6-5 and TRBJ1-2; D uncertain. Between the trimmed V and J ends, which lost 4 bases and 3 bases, there was a span of 12 bases. The CDR3 loop spans 14 amino acids. Germline loops: CDR1 MNHEY, CDR2 SVGAGI. CDR3 DNA: TGTGCCAGCAGTTTGAACCGGGCTGACTATGGCTACACCTTC. This translates into CASSLNRADYGYTF.

This clone was detected once. V gene TRBV6-5 combines with J gene TRBJ2-7, with D uncertain. V lost 0 bases to trimming and J lost 2 bases, with 8 bases between them. The CDR3 is made up of 14 amino acids. Per germline, CDR1 MNHEY and CDR2 SVGAGI. The CDR3 loop reads CASSYSKTPYEQYF. The CDR3 region has the DNA TGTGCCAGCAGTTACTCCAAGACCCCCTACGAGCAGTACTTC.

This chain joins TRBV4-1 and TRBJ1-3; D gene unclear. Germline assignment: CDR1 MGHRA and CDR2 YSYEKL. The CDR3 has 16 residues. V lost 0 bases, J lost 0 bases, and 9 bases lay in between. CDR3 DNA sequence: TGCGCCAGCAGCCAAGAAGGAGGGAGCTCTGGAAACACCATATATTTT. This translates into CASSQEGGSSGNTIYF.

This clone was seen more than once but under ten times. The chain combines TRBV7-9 with TRBJ2-2, with 10 nucleotides matching TRBD2. Germline CDR1 SEHNR, CDR2 FQNEAQ (reference sequence). The CDR3 covers 19 residues. V shed 5 bases, J shed 3 bases, and the junction held 15 bases outside the gene matches. The CDR3 sequence is CASSPPGLASSVDTGELFF. The CDR3 nucleotides read TGTGCCAGCAGCCCACCGGGACTAGCGTCTTCGGTTGACACCGGGGAGCTGTTTTTT.

A few counts support this clone. This rearrangement joins TRBV28 to TRBJ2-7; TRBD1 or TRBD2 may be the D gene (5 bases each). The V gene lost 5 bases and the J gene lost 6 bases, with 20 bases spanning the gap. The CDR3 sequence is 15 residues long. Per germline, CDR1 MDHEN and CDR2 SYDVKM. Written as DNA, the CDR3 is TGTGCCAGCAGTCCGGGGCACCGGGGATTCGGCGAGCAGTACTTC. This translates into CASSPGHRGFGEQYF.

The chain uses TRBV12-5 and TRBJ2-1; D unclear. The CDR3 has 13 amino acids. Germline V CDR1 and CDR2: LGHNT, FRNRAP. The ends were cut back, 5 bases at V and 0 bases at J, with 5 bases in the middle. This chain's CDR3 is CASGASSYNEQFF. DNA of the CDR3: TGTGCTAGTGGTGCCTCCTCCTACAATGAGCAGTTCTTC.

The chain couples TRBV27 to TRBJ2-1; weak D call: TRBD2 (5 bases). CDR1 is MNHEY and CDR2 is SMNVEV in the germline V gene (reference sequence). The CDR3 is 13 residues long. V gave up 0 bases and J gave up 6 bases, with 6 bases separating them. CDR3 sequence reads: CASSLSLANEQFF. In nucleotides, the CDR3 is TGTGCCAGCAGTTTATCCCTAGCCAATGAGCAGTTCTTC.

In its sample, this clone was seen a few times. The chain is built from TRBV19 and TRBJ2-2, with TRBD2 as a possible D gene (5 bases). The CDR3 has 15 amino acids. Trimming removed 2 bases at V and 2 bases at J, with 9 bases between. From germline, CDR1 is LNHDA and CDR2 SQIVND (reference sequence). The CDR3 region is CASSITGSNTGELFF. Written as DNA, the CDR3 is TGTGCCAGTAGTATAACGGGATCCAACACCGGGGAGCTGTTTTTT.

The chain joins TRBV29-1 to TRBJ2-5; D remains unclear. Gene TRBJ2-7 matches the end of the DNA better, so the J call may be wrong. This CDR3 has 13 amino acids. Germline values: CDR1 SQVTM, CDR2 ANQGSEA. In nucleotides, the CDR3 is TGCAGCGTTGTAAAGGGCCTATCCTACGAGCAGTACTTC. It yields the protein CSVVKGLSYEQYF.

The rearrangement joins TRBV5-1 to TRBJ1-1, with 7 bases lining up with TRBD1. V was clipped by 3 bases and J by 0 bases; unmatched bases: 5. The CDR3 is 15 amino acids. The germline CDR1 and CDR2 sequences are SGHRS and YFSETQ. The CDR3, as DNA: TGCGCCAGCAGCTACAGGGGTACGATGAACACTGAAGCTTTCTTT. Translation: CASSYRGTMNTEAFF.

This sequence joins TRBV19 and TRBJ2-1; 8 bases match TRBD1. The V segment lost 6 bases and the J segment 8 bases; nucleotides outside the gene matches: 9. This CDR3 comprises 14 residues. The germline V gene encodes CDR1 LNHDA and CDR2 SQIVND (reference sequence). For the CDR3, the DNA is TGTGCCAGTAGCGAAGAGGGACAGGCTTATGAGCAGTTCTTC. As protein: CASSEEGQAYEQFF.

The chain is built from TRBV30 and TRBJ2-3; D is possibly TRBD1 or TRBD2 (5 bases each). CDR1 and CDR2 from the germline V gene are GTSNPN and SVGIG (reference sequence). V lost 0 bases and J lost 0, with 13 bases in between. The CDR3 length is 16 residues. CDR3 sequence (DNA): TGTGCCTGGAGTGTAGGGGCGGGCACCAGCACAGATACGCAGTATTTT. Translating gives CAWSVGAGTSTDTQYF.

The rearrangement links TRBV9 to TRBJ2-5; possible D gene TRBD2, 6 bases. Germline lookup yields CDR1 SGDLS and CDR2 YYNGEE. The ends were cut back, 3 bases at V and 2 bases at J, with 11 bases in the middle. The CDR3 length is 14 residues. DNA for the CDR3: TGTGCCAGCAGCGGTAGCGGTAAACAAGAGACCCAGTACTTC. This encodes CASSGSGKQETQYF. Supplemented by reference TRBV9 and TRBJ2-5, the full variable domain reads DSGVTQTPKHLITATGQRVTLRCSPRSGDLSVYWYQQSLDQGLQFLIQYYNGEERAKGNILERFSAQQFPDLHSELNLSSLELGDSALYFCASSGSGKQETQYFGPGTRLLVL.

This clone was counted a few times. V is TRBV11-2 and J is TRBJ2-5; D remains unclear. Germline V lookup: CDR1 SGHAT, CDR2 FQNNGV. The CDR3 has 14 residues. Trimming shortened V by 1 base and J by 3 bases, and 9 bases separated the two germline ends. The DNA of the CDR3 is TGTGCCAGCAGCTTAGGGCCCCAGGAAGAGACCCAGTACTTC. Translating it yields CASSLGPQEETQYF.

The V gene is TRBV11-2, the J gene TRBJ2-5; possible D gene TRBD2, 5 bases. The V end was cut by 5 bases, the J end by 4 bases, with 17 bases between. The CDR3 totals 15 residues. Per the germline V gene, CDR1 is SGHAT and CDR2 is FQNNGV. The CDR3 DNA reads as TGTGCCAGCAGCCGGGAACTTGCTAGCAGAGAGACCCAGTACTTC. This gives the protein CASSRELASRETQYF.

This clone was observed a few times. This chain joins TRBV10-3 and TRBJ2-1; a possible D gene is TRBD2 (6 bases). Trimming removed 0 bases at V and 15 bases at J, with 18 bases between. The CDR3 is 14 residues long. The germline CDR1 and CDR2 sequences are ENHRY and SYGVKD. The CDR3 nucleotides are TGTGCCATCAGTGAGTCGAAGGCTCGACTAGGCCCGTTCTTC. This encodes CAISESKARLGPFF.